Each of the 32 T cell receptor beta chains below was sequenced from the same sample in a study of T cells in narcolepsy. Method: immunoSEQ multiplex PCR; TCRdb's copy keeps in-frame clones and lacks some. The sample shows tens of thousands of clones, less than 90% of them seen only once. The sequencing input was memory (CD45RA-) CD4+ T cells from blood. The receptors stem from a human donor in good health.

The chain couples TRBV11-3 to TRBJ2-3, with D possibly being TRBD1 or TRBD2 (6 bases each). Deletions cut 5 bases from V and 6 bases from J, with 21 bases between. The CDR3 extends over 16 amino acids. Looked up from germline, CDR1 is SGHNT and CDR2 is YENEEA. The CDR3 region is CASSQGGGRAADTQYF. Here the CDR3 DNA reads TGTGCCAGCAGCCAAGGGGGAGGAAGGGCGGCTGATACGCAGTATTTT.

The chain joins TRBV7-2 to TRBJ2-2; D gene unclear. The CDR3 runs to 12 residues. V was trimmed by 5 bases and J by 8 bases, leaving 9 bases between them. Germline lookup yields CDR1 SGHTA and CDR2 FQGNSA. Written as DNA, the CDR3 is TGTGCCAGCAGCCGATCGGCAGGGGAGCTGTTTTTT. Amino acids: CASSRSAGELFF.

V usage is TRBV5-1 and J usage is TRBJ1-4; a possible D gene is TRBD1 (6 bases). CDR1 is SGHRS and CDR2 is YFSETQ in the germline V gene. V was trimmed by 0 bases and J by 6 bases, leaving 15 bases between them. There are 16 residues in the CDR3. The CDR3 bases are TGCGCCAGCAGCTTGGGAGCGACAGGACCTTATGAAAAACTGTTTTTT. It codes for CASSLGATGPYEKLFF.

The chain couples TRBV28 to TRBJ1-5, with a weak D call TRBD1 (6 bases). CDR3 length equals 14 residues. The V and J ends lost 10 bases and 5 bases respectively, with 18 bases between them. CDR1 is MDHEN and CDR2 is SYDVKM in the germline V gene. The CDR3 DNA reads as TGTGCCATCAGGGGCGGCACGGGTTATCAGCCCCAGCATTTT. The encoded protein is CAIRGGTGYQPQHF. The full variable domain, in which reference TRBV28 and TRBJ1-5 provide the parts outside the CDR3, is DVKVTQSSRYLVKRTGEKVFLECVQDMDHENMFWYRQDPGLGLRLIYFSYDVKMKEKGDIPEGYSVSREKKERFSLILESASTNQTSMYLCAIRGGTGYQPQHFGDGTRLSIL.

The V call is TRBV6-5, the J call TRBJ2-3; D perhaps matches TRBD2 (6 bases). Germline-derived CDR1 and CDR2 are MNHEY and SVGAGI. The CDR3 length is 15 residues. V was pared by 4 bases and J by 0 bases, with 11 bases between. In DNA, the CDR3 is TGTGCCAGCAGTTCTGGAGGGTACAGCACAGATACGCAGTATTTT. Translating it yields CASSSGGYSTDTQYF.

The chain combines TRBV6-6 with TRBJ1-4; D is possibly TRBD1 (5 bases). CDR1 and CDR2 (germline): MNHNY, SVGAGI (reference sequence). This CDR3 has 13 amino acids. V lost 8 bases, J lost 13 bases, and 20 bases lay in between. The DNA for the CDR3 is TGTGCCAGCCGCCGGGACCCAAGCTCGCCACTGTTTTTT. Its translation: CASRRDPSSPLFF.

This rearrangement joins TRBV7-2 to TRBJ2-3, with 10 bases identical to TRBD2. V was pared by 2 bases and J by 6 bases, with 14 bases of the junction left unmatched. CDR3 length: 18 amino acids. Per germline, CDR1 SGHTA and CDR2 FQGNSA. The CDR3 region has the DNA TGTGCCAGCAGCTTATTCCTAGCGGGGGTCCTTGGGCAGGATACGCAGTATTTT. This sequence encodes CASSLFLAGVLGQDTQYF.

CDR3: CATGEGTDTQYF. As DNA, the CDR3 is TGTGCGACAGGGGAGGGCACAGATACGCAGTATTTT. The chain recombines TRBV5-4 with TRBJ2-3; 8 bases match TRBD1. The CDR3 spans 12 residues. Germline CDR1 and CDR2: SGHNT and YYREEE (reference sequence).

This clone occurred a few times. The chain carries TRBV4-3 and TRBJ2-3; D tentatively fits TRBD1 or TRBD2 (5 bases each). Germline assignment: CDR1 LGHNA and CDR2 YSLEER. The CDR3 has 16 residues. Trimming took 3 bases from V and 2 from J, leaving 15 bases between them. The CDR3 bases are TGCGCCAGCAGCCAGCAAGGGACGGCCCCCACAGATACGCAGTATTTT. This encodes CASSQQGTAPTDTQYF.

The gene calls are TRBV7-2 and TRBJ2-5; D might be TRBD1 or TRBD2, each matching 6 bases. Trimming pared 1 base from V and 4 bases from J, leaving 13 bases between. This CDR3 contains 15 residues. Germline lookup yields CDR1 SGHTA and CDR2 FQGNSA. CDR3 amino acids: CASSLEGGYGETQYF. CDR3 coding DNA: TGTGCCAGCAGCTTAGAGGGGGGCTATGGAGAGACCCAGTACTTC.

This clone appeared once. The chain has TRBV5-4 and TRBJ2-3, with 11 bases matching TRBD2. CDR3 length: 17 amino acids. Per germline, CDR1 SGHNT and CDR2 YYREEE (reference sequence). The V gene end was trimmed by 2 bases and the J gene end by 3 bases; junction bases not matched to a gene: 8. As DNA, the CDR3 is TGTGCCAGCAGCTTCAAGAGGCTAGCGGGGGGAACAGATACGCAGTATTTT. Its translation: CASSFKRLAGGTDTQYF.

The chain combines TRBV6-1 with TRBJ1-1; unclear D gene. The CDR3 extends over 14 amino acids. CDR1 is MNHNS and CDR2 is SASEGT in the germline V gene. Trimming pared 3 bases from V and 1 base from J, leaving 9 bases between. CDR3 region: CASSDNNSNTEAFF. As DNA, the CDR3 is TGTGCCAGCAGTGATAACAACTCGAACACTGAAGCTTTCTTT.

This clone was counted once. This rearrangement joins TRBV7-9 to TRBJ2-7; D is undetermined. Trimming pared 2 bases from V and 5 bases from J, leaving 13 bases between. Germline CDR1 and CDR2: SEHNR and FQNEAQ (reference sequence). The CDR3 is 14 amino acids. The CDR3 reads CASSLMDRVHEQYF. The CDR3 DNA is TGTGCCAGCAGCTTAATGGACCGGGTCCACGAGCAGTACTTC. The full variable domain, with the rest looked up from reference TRBV7-9 and TRBJ2-7, is DTGVSQNPRHKITKRGQNVTFRCDPISEHNRLYWYRQTLGQGPEFLTYFQNEAQLEKSRLLSDRFSAERPKGSFSTLEIQRTEQGDSAMYLCASSLMDRVHEQYFGPGTRLTVT.

V is TRBV10-3 and J is TRBJ2-1, with 13 positions matching TRBD2. V lost 6 bases and J lost 7; bases outside the gene matches: 9. The germline V gene encodes CDR1 ENHRY and CDR2 SYGVKD. This CDR3 has 16 amino acids. The CDR3 DNA sequence: TGTGCCATCAGCGCCCCACTAGCGGGGGGGCGGAATGAGCAGTTCTTC. This codes for CAISAPLAGGRNEQFF.

J is TRBJ1-2 and V is TRBV7-3; 9 nucleotides match TRBD1. J lost 3 bases, V lost 5 bases, and 4 bases had no gene match. This CDR3 region has 14 residues. Looked up from germline, CDR1 is SGHTA and CDR2 is FQGTGA. For the CDR3, the DNA is TGTGCCAGCAGCCCCCGGGACAGGGACTATGGCTACACCTTC. Translating it yields CASSPRDRDYGYTF. Looking up the rest from reference TRBV7-3 and TRBJ1-2 gives the full variable domain: GAGVSQTPSNKVTEKGKYVELRCDPISGHTALYWYRQSLGQGPEFLIYFQGTGAADDSGLPNDRFFAVRPEGSVSTLKIQRTERGDSAVYLCASSPRDRDYGYTFGSGTRLTVV.

The chain uses TRBV18 and TRBJ2-7; a weak D match, TRBD2 (5 bases). Per germline, CDR1 KGHSH and CDR2 LQKENI. V was clipped by 3 bases and J by 2 bases, with 17 bases between them. The CDR3 sequence is 16 residues long. The CDR3 coding sequence is TGTGCCAGCTCACCCGCCCCACTAGACATAGCCTACGAGCAGTACTTC. Protein sequence: CASSPAPLDIAYEQYF.

J is TRBJ2-7 and V is TRBV5-6, with 7 bases fitting TRBD1. CDR1 and CDR2 (germline): SGHDT, YYEEEE. The V and J ends lost 0 bases and 7 bases, in that order; junction bases with no gene match: 4. This CDR3 is built from 13 residues. CDR3: CASSLGQGLEQYF. The CDR3, as DNA: TGTGCCAGCAGCTTGGGACAGGGCCTTGAGCAGTACTTC. The full variable domain, in which reference TRBV5-6 and TRBJ2-7 provide the parts outside the CDR3, is DAGVTQSPTHLIKTRGQQVTLRCSPKSGHDTVSWYQQALGQGPQFIFQYYEEEERQRGNFPDRFSGHQFPNYSSELNVNALLLGDSALYLCASSLGQGLEQYFGPGTRLTVT.

This chain links TRBV7-2 with TRBJ1-2; D is possibly TRBD1 (5 bases). Trimming removed 1 base from V and 8 bases from J, with 11 bases in between. The germline V gene encodes CDR1 SGHTA and CDR2 FQGNSA. The CDR3 is 13 amino acids. CDR3 in DNA: TGTGCCAGCAGCTTAGGCAGGGCTGGGGGCTACACCTTC. Translation: CASSLGRAGGYTF.

The chain has TRBV6-6 and TRBJ2-2; no reliable D call. From germline, CDR1 is MNHNY and CDR2 SVGAGI (reference sequence). V shed 7 bases and J shed 9 bases, with 15 bases lying between them. The CDR3 consists of 13 residues. CDR3 sequence reads: CASTYRGEWELFF. The CDR3 bases are TGTGCCAGCACCTACCGTGGAGAATGGGAGCTGTTTTTT.

This sequence joins TRBV19 and TRBJ2-1, with 8 bases aligning to TRBD2. J was trimmed by 0 bases and V by 8 bases; bases with no gene match: 6. The CDR3 contains 15 residues. Germline V gene sequence: CDR1 LNHDA, CDR2 SQIVND (reference sequence). CDR3 nucleotide sequence: TGTGCCAGTTCCCGACTAGCGATCTCCTACAATGAGCAGTTCTTC. This codes for CASSRLAISYNEQFF.

The chain links TRBV5-1 to TRBJ2-7, with no clear D. The CDR3 is 13 amino acids. Deletions cut 0 bases from V and 7 bases from J, with 11 bases between. Germline V gene data show CDR1 as SGHRS and CDR2 as YFSETQ. The CDR3 is CASSLGSFREQYF. CDR3 DNA: TGCGCCAGCAGCTTGGGGTCTTTTCGGGAGCAGTACTTC.

The V call is TRBV5-8, the J call TRBJ2-1; 7 bases are shared with TRBD1. This CDR3 has 15 residues. The germline V gene has CDR1 SGHTS and CDR2 YDEGEE. Losses at the gene ends were 7 bases for V and 3 bases for J; bases not matched to a gene: 10. DNA for the CDR3: TGTGCCAGCCGAACAGGGGCTAGTCGCTACAATGAGCAGTTCTTC. As protein: CASRTGASRYNEQFF.

The chain links TRBV7-2 to TRBJ2-7; possibly TRBD2 for D (7 bases). Trimming cost V 8 bases and J 5 bases, with 25 bases left between them. The CDR3 is 16 residues long. Germline CDR1 is SGHTA and CDR2 is FQGNSA. The CDR3 bases are TGTGCCAGCCAACGGGGGGCCTTTCTTCCCAAGAACGAGCAGTACTTC. Translation gives CASQRGAFLPKNEQYF.

This clone was detected once. The chain joins TRBV7-9 to TRBJ2-1; D possibly corresponds to TRBD2 (6 bases). Germline lookup yields CDR1 SEHNR and CDR2 FQNEAQ (reference sequence). This CDR3 comprises 15 residues. Trimming shortened V by 0 bases and J by 3 bases, and 9 bases separated the two germline ends. The CDR3 reads CASSLAGSGYNEQFF. CDR3 nucleotides: TGTGCCAGCAGCTTAGCGGGTAGCGGCTACAATGAGCAGTTCTTC.

This chain joins TRBV6-5 and TRBJ2-7; possibly TRBD1 for D (6 bases). This CDR3 comprises 13 residues. Germline CDR1 and CDR2: MNHEY and SVGAGI. V was clipped by 3 bases and J by 3 bases, with 9 bases between them. As DNA, the CDR3 is TGTGCCAGCAGTTATCAGGGGAACTACGAGCAGTACTTC. Its protein is CASSYQGNYEQYF.

V gene TRBV18 combines with J gene TRBJ1-2; D is unresolved. Germline assignment: CDR1 KGHSH and CDR2 LQKENI. The ends were cut back, 2 bases at V and 2 bases at J, with 6 bases in the middle. CDR3 length: 13 amino acids. Written as DNA, the CDR3 is TGTGCCAGCTCACCAACAGCAAACTATGGCTACACCTTC. Residues: CASSPTANYGYTF.

The chain carries TRBV18 and TRBJ2-1; D uncertain. CDR1 and CDR2 from the germline V gene are KGHSH and LQKENI. Between the trimmed V and J ends, which lost 8 bases and 0 bases, there was a span of 11 bases. The CDR3 extends over 14 amino acids. This CDR3 is CASAWGSSYNEQFF. DNA of the CDR3: TGTGCCAGCGCCTGGGGTAGCTCCTACAATGAGCAGTTCTTC.

The genes are TRBV6-6 and TRBJ1-1; TRBD1 matches at 7 bases. The CDR3 runs to 14 residues. Looked up from germline, CDR1 is MNHNY and CDR2 is SVGAGI (reference sequence). The ends lost 0 bases at V and 10 bases at J; junction bases unmatched: 8. The CDR3 sequence is CASSYSLGGQGAFF. For the CDR3, the DNA is TGTGCCAGCAGTTACTCCCTAGGGGGCCAGGGAGCTTTCTTT.

The chain combines TRBV5-1 with TRBJ2-3, with 10 positions matching TRBD2. The CDR3 length is 15 residues. The J segment lost 4 bases and the V segment lost 1 base, leaving 3 bases of the junction unmatched. CDR1 and CDR2 (germline): SGHRS, YFSETQ. This CDR3 reads CASSLRGLASDTQYF. CDR3 DNA: TGCGCCAGCAGCTTGAGGGGACTAGCGTCAGATACGCAGTATTTT.

This clone was seen a few times. The genes are TRBV10-3 and TRBJ2-7; 10 bases are a match to TRBD1. CDR3 length: 14 amino acids. Losses at the gene ends were 8 bases for V and 5 bases for J; bases not matched to a gene: 9. Germline CDR1 reads ENHRY; CDR2 reads SYGVKD. CDR3 nucleotide sequence: TGTGCCATCTCTTGGGGACAGGGGTTGAACGAGCAGTACTTC. This codes for CAISWGQGLNEQYF.

This sequence joins TRBV19 and TRBJ2-3, with TRBD2 matching 11 bases. This CDR3 is 16 amino acids long. V lost 5 bases to trimming and J lost 0 bases; unmatched junction nucleotides: 4. The germline V gene has CDR1 LNHDA and CDR2 SQIVND (reference sequence). The CDR3 nucleotides are TGTGCCAGTAGTTTACTAGCGGGGGCTAGCACAGATACGCAGTATTTT. This translates into CASSLLAGASTDTQYF.

The chain links TRBV6-1 to TRBJ1-5, with D perhaps matching TRBD1 (5 bases). The V end lost 6 bases, the J end lost 5 bases, and 17 bases lay between the germline ends. The CDR3 loop spans 15 amino acids. The germline V gene has CDR1 MNHNS and CDR2 SASEGT. CDR3 region: CASSVTGTGDQPQHF. The CDR3 DNA is TGTGCCAGCAGCGTAACCGGGACGGGGGATCAGCCCCAGCATTTT.